This T cell receptor (beta chain) was retrieved from a study of beta chain features in type 1 diabetes. Findings and limits, study-wide: People with Type 1 diabetes carried modestly yet significantly shorter TCRB CDR3s in all four CD4+ subsets.

This clone showed up just a few times. The antigen is undetermined. Of the isolated RNA, all was reverse transcribed, and so the sequenced material was expressed TCRB transcripts. Clones were sequenced by immunoSEQ multiplex PCR, and TCRdb holds only the in-frame ones, with some missing. Seen here are 250,000 to 350,000 clones, over 14% observed once, and the top ten hold 0.015%. This CDR3 contains 13 residues. Trimming stripped 1 base from V and 9 bases from J, with 7 bases between. The V gene's germline CDR1 is SGHDN and CDR2 FVKESK. This clonotype was obtained from a man younger than 30 with type 1 diabetes. Sequencing used naive CD4+ T cells from blood. The chain uses TRBV14 and TRBJ2-6; D is undetermined. The CDR3 DNA follows: TGTGCCAGCAGCCAAGTAGCTAACAACGTCCTGACTTTC. This encodes CASSQVANNVLTF.